This TCR beta chain emerged from a study of control samples from healthy donors and cancer patients (dated by TCRdb to between 2020 and 2021). On this clone itself: No cognate antigen has been identified for it. Base-call qualities are not available, and no considerably larger clone is one nucleotide away.

The library was generated by the immunoSEQ multiplex PCR assay. Imported from immuneACCESS, the table was reduced by TCRdb to in-frame sequences with V and J called. These copies leave out some clones; in studies compared against another copy, an unresolved V gene accounts for under half, and the cause of the remainder is not known. The sample data list 100,000 to 150,000 clones, and around 92% of these were observed just once. The ten largest account for 6.5% to 9.5% of the sample. The TCR was taken from a man aged 45 to 65 with head and neck cancer. Sample: PBMCs.

The CDR3 here reads CASRAGETYEQYF. The DNA reads TGTGCCAGCAGGGCAGGGGAAACCTACGAGCAGTACTTC. The rearrangement combines TRBV6-6 with TRBJ2-7; a tentative D match to TRBD1 spans 6 bases. Sequences MNHNY (CDR1) and SVGAGI (CDR2) are obtained from the germline V gene (reference sequence). CDR3 length: 13 amino acids, cysteine to phenylalanine. The CDR3 DNA has 39 bases and is translated from base 1. The junction shows trimming of 6 bases on V and 2 bases on J, plus 11 bases between the germline ends.